This passage covers 2 T cell receptor beta chains from one sample sequenced in a study of kidney transplant recipient with SARS-CoV-2 infection. One entry per CDR3 protein, called by TCRdb with MiXCR from the reads. Of 250,000 or so distinct CDR3 sequences in the sample, 29% were seen once. Specimen: a blood sample, collected at baseline and on roughly day 110 from a kidney transplant recipient. These receptors were collected from a male patient aged 25-45 years who had COVID-19 and was a kidney transplant recipient. These T cells may partly come from the graft donor.

In its sample, this clonotype was seen a few times. The genes are TRBV11-2 and TRBJ2-3, with TRBD2 identical over 9 bases. V dropped 2 bases and J dropped 4; count of bases not matched to a gene: 10. The CDR3 sequence is 17 residues long. CDR1 is SGHAT and CDR2 is FQNNGV in the germline V gene. The CDR3 nucleotides read TGTGCCAGCAGCTTAAGGGGCGGGGGGGGAGAAGCAGATACGCAGTATTTT. It encodes CASSLRGGGGEADTQYF.

Points on this clonotype: A read error may explain this, as a much larger clone is one base away. The chain combines TRBV7-9 with TRBJ1-3; D not resolved. Per the germline V gene, CDR1 is SEHNR and CDR2 is FQNEAQ (reference sequence). The CDR3 loop spans 15 amino acids. Trimming pared 6 bases from V and 0 bases from J, leaving 12 bases between. DNA for the CDR3: TGTGCCAGCAGTCGTGACGGGATCTCTGGAAACACCATATATTTT. Its translation is CASSRDGISGNTIYF.